These 32 T cell receptor beta chains came from one sample sequenced in a study of a mutant IDH1 vaccine in newly diagnosed glioma. Their specific antigens are unknown. The method was immunoSEQ multiplex PCR; TCRdb's version includes in-frame clones alone and lacks a portion of them. The data contain some 42,000 clones, 82% of them singletons. The time point is: week 47, end of study. Topical imiquimod was applied with each vaccine dose, which held 300 ug of mutant IDH1 20-mer peptide. The specimen was PBMCs, collected from a glioma patient whose treatment included an IDH1 peptide vaccine. Receptor source: a man younger than 30 with glioma. Some clones in this sample may be carry-over from other donors' samples.

The chain has TRBV2 and TRBJ1-1; D is ambiguous. The CDR3 has 9 residues. V was shortened by 7 bases and J by 3 bases, with 0 bases between the two germline ends. Germline values: CDR1 SNHLY, CDR2 FYNNEI. This CDR3 is CASNTEAFF. In DNA, the CDR3 is TGTGCCAGCAACACTGAAGCTTTCTTT.

J is TRBJ1-2 and V is TRBV7-2, with 8 bases identical to TRBD1. There are 14 residues in the CDR3. The ends lost 5 bases at V and 9 bases at J; junction bases unmatched: 11. The germline gives CDR1 SGHTA, CDR2 FQGNSA. The chain's CDR3 is CASSPPDRARSYTF. CDR3 DNA sequence: TGTGCCAGCAGCCCTCCGGACAGGGCGCGCAGCTACACCTTC.

The rearrangement joins TRBV5-4 to TRBJ1-1; D is possibly TRBD1 (5 bases). In germline, CDR1 is SGHNT, CDR2 YYREEE (reference sequence). The CDR3 extends over 16 amino acids. V gave up 5 bases and J gave up 1 base, with 18 bases separating them. DNA of the CDR3: TGTGCCAGCAGTCTTCCCGCGCCCAGGGCGAACACTGAAGCTTTCTTT. Translation gives CASSLPAPRANTEAFF. The complete variable domain, with remaining parts taken from reference TRBV5-4 and TRBJ1-1, reads ETGVTQSPTHLIKTRGQQVTLRCSSQSGHNTVSWYQQALGQGPQFIFQYYREEENGRGNFPPRFSGLQFPNYSSELNVNALELDDSALYLCASSLPAPRANTEAFFGQGTRLTVV.

DNA for the CDR3: TGTGCCAGTAGTGCAGGACAGGAGCATGAAAAACTGTTTTTT. Its translation is CASSAGQEHEKLFF. This chain joins TRBV19 and TRBJ1-4, with 7 positions matching TRBD1. The V segment lost 5 bases and the J segment 6 bases; nucleotides outside the gene matches: 6. The CDR3 totals 14 residues. Germline V gene sequence: CDR1 LNHDA, CDR2 SQIVND (reference sequence).

The chain employs TRBV10-3 and TRBJ1-5; TRBD1 aligns across 10 bases. V was clipped by 7 bases and J by 0 bases; unmatched bases: 6. This CDR3 has 16 residues. Germline lookup yields CDR1 ENHRY and CDR2 SYGVKD. DNA of the CDR3: TGTGCCATCAATTGGGACAGGGGATATAGCAATCAGCCCCAGCATTTT. Amino acids: CAINWDRGYSNQPQHF.

This rearrangement joins TRBV29-1 to TRBJ2-5, with 9 positions matching TRBD1. The germline V gene has CDR1 SQVTM and CDR2 ANQGSEA. The CDR3 totals 19 residues. V was clipped by 0 bases and J by 5 bases; unmatched bases: 19. CDR3 nucleotides: TGCAGCGTTGAAGATCTTCCGTCGACAGGGGGAATAGTCGTGGAGACCCAGTACTTC. It codes for CSVEDLPSTGGIVVETQYF. The entire variable domain, with the rest obtained from reference TRBV29-1 and TRBJ2-5, is as follows: SAVISQKPSRDICQRGTSLTIQCQVDSQVTMMFWYRQQPGQSLTLIATANQGSEATYESGFVIDKFPISRPNLTFSTLTVSNMSPEDSSIYLCSVEDLPSTGGIVVETQYFGPGTRLLVL.

This clone turned up a few times. The rearrangement links TRBV6-5 to TRBJ1-1, with 7 bases that match TRBD1. V shed 5 bases, J shed 8 bases, and the junction held 11 bases outside the gene matches. The CDR3 is 14 residues long. Germline CDR1 is MNHEY and CDR2 is SVGAGI. DNA of the CDR3: TGTGCCAGCAGTACCCGAAACCGACAGGGAGAAGCTTTCTTT. Its translation: CASSTRNRQGEAFF.

The rearrangement links TRBV7-8 to TRBJ2-7; D not resolved. V lost 1 base, J lost 5 bases, and 18 bases lay in between. CDR1 is SGHVS, CDR2 FQNEAQ, per germline. The CDR3 totals 16 residues. As DNA, the CDR3 is TGTGCCAGCAGCTTAGTTGTGGGCTTTCAGTCGGACGAGCAGTACTTC. Its protein is CASSLVVGFQSDEQYF.

The V call is TRBV2, the J call TRBJ2-5; 8 bases fit TRBD1. Trimming took 7 bases from V and 4 from J; bases not matched to a gene: 5. The germline V gene encodes CDR1 SNHLY and CDR2 FYNNEI. The CDR3 is 13 residues long. The chain's CDR3 is CASTRGQAETQYF. Here the CDR3 DNA reads TGTGCCAGCACTCGGGGACAGGCAGAGACCCAGTACTTC.

The rearrangement links TRBV4-1 to TRBJ1-4, with TRBD1 as a possible D gene (6 bases). This CDR3 contains 15 residues. CDR1 and CDR2 (germline): MGHRA, YSYEKL. The V end lost 2 bases, the J end lost 8 bases, and 15 bases lay between the germline ends. CDR3 amino acids: CASSQRDRTWEKLFF. The CDR3 DNA reads TGCGCCAGCAGCCAACGCGACAGGACGTGGGAAAAACTGTTTTTT.

The genes are TRBV10-3 and TRBJ1-5, with no clear D. V dropped 4 bases and J dropped 3 bases, with 7 bases sitting between them. The CDR3 totals 13 residues. Germline V gene data show CDR1 as ENHRY and CDR2 as SYGVKD. CDR3 bases: TGTGCCATCAGTGCCGCCATCAATCAGCCCCAGCATTTT. It translates to CAISAAINQPQHF.

The chain combines TRBV6-6 with TRBJ1-3; 7 nucleotides line up with TRBD1. J lost 4 bases, V lost 9 bases, and 12 bases had no gene match. CDR1 is MNHNY, CDR2 SVGAGI, per germline (reference sequence). The CDR3 is made up of 15 amino acids. The CDR3, as DNA: TGTGCCAGTTCGGAGAGGGGGCGAGGAGGAAACACCATATATTTT. Its translation: CASSERGRGGNTIYF.

The rearrangement joins TRBV7-9 to TRBJ1-2; perhaps TRBD1 as D (5 bases). Germline V gene sequence: CDR1 SEHNR, CDR2 FQNEAQ (reference sequence). Trimming removed 5 bases from V and 1 base from J, with 8 bases in between. The length of the CDR3 is 13 residues. CDR3 sequence (DNA): TGTGCCAGCAGCGAGACAGTTAACTATGGCTACACCTTC. It codes for CASSETVNYGYTF.

This chain connects TRBV6-5 to TRBJ2-7; a possible D gene is TRBD1 (6 bases). V lost 5 bases and J 0 bases, leaving 14 bases between the germline ends. CDR1 and CDR2 (germline): MNHEY, SVGAGI. There are 15 residues in the CDR3. CDR3 loop: CASSPGQYSSYEQYF. The CDR3 nucleotides are TGTGCCAGCAGTCCAGGACAGTATAGCTCCTACGAGCAGTACTTC.

This clone was picked up a small number of times. The rearrangement links TRBV7-9 to TRBJ2-7; no clear D gene. This CDR3 is built from 14 residues. Germline V gene sequence: CDR1 SEHNR, CDR2 FQNEAQ (reference sequence). The V gene lost 1 base and the J gene lost 2 bases, with 9 bases spanning the gap. The CDR3 is CASSLEGRAYEQYF. CDR3 nucleotides: TGTGCCAGCAGCTTAGAGGGCAGAGCCTACGAGCAGTACTTC.

The V call is TRBV15, the J call TRBJ2-5, with D hard to call. The CDR3 covers 13 residues. The ends were cut back, 1 base at V and 2 bases at J, with 5 bases in the middle. Germline V CDR1 and CDR2: LNHNV, YYDKDF (reference sequence). The CDR3 reads CATSRVPQETQYF. The CDR3 region has the DNA TGTGCCACCAGCAGAGTCCCTCAAGAGACCCAGTACTTC. The full variable domain, in which reference TRBV15 and TRBJ2-5 provide the parts outside the CDR3, is DAMVIQNPRYQVTQFGKPVTLSCSQTLNHNVMYWYQQKSSQAPKLLFHYYDKDFNNEADTPDNFQSRRPNTSFCFLDIRSPGLGDTAMYLCATSRVPQETQYFGPGTRLLVL.

The chain employs TRBV30 and TRBJ1-1; TRBD1 aligns across 8 bases. V lost 2 bases and J lost 1; bases outside the gene matches: 3. CDR3 length: 14 amino acids. Germline CDR1 reads GTSNPN; CDR2 reads SVGIG (reference sequence). CDR3 sequence (DNA): TGTGCCTGGAGTTCCGGGACAGGGAACACTGAAGCTTTCTTT. The encoded protein is CAWSSGTGNTEAFF. The variable domain in full, completed from reference TRBV30 and TRBJ1-1, reads SQTIHQWPATLVQPVGSPLSLECTVEGTSNPNLYWYRQAAGRGLQLLFYSVGIGQISSEVPQNLSASRPQDRQFILSSKKLLLSDSGFYLCAWSSGTGNTEAFFGQGTRLTVV.

The chain has TRBV7-9 and TRBJ1-2, with D perhaps matching TRBD1 (5 bases). The V and J ends lost 1 base and 2 bases respectively, with 11 bases between them. The germline gives CDR1 SEHNR, CDR2 FQNEAQ (reference sequence). The CDR3 is 15 amino acids. This chain's CDR3 is CASSLEIQGNYGYTF. The CDR3 bases are TGTGCCAGCAGCTTAGAGATTCAGGGAAACTATGGCTACACCTTC.

The chain recombines TRBV6-6 with TRBJ1-1, with no clear D. V lost 8 bases, J lost 1 base, and 11 bases lay in between. This CDR3 is built from 13 residues. Germline CDR1 is MNHNY and CDR2 is SVGAGI (reference sequence). The CDR3 DNA is TGTGCCAGCGTCAGATATCAGAACACTGAAGCTTTCTTT. Translated: CASVRYQNTEAFF.

This chain uses TRBV7-3 with TRBJ2-3; no firm D call. Trimming took 1 base from V and 1 from J, leaving 12 bases between them. Germline loops: CDR1 SGHTA, CDR2 FQGTGA. This CDR3 has 16 amino acids. The CDR3 coding sequence is TGTGCCAGCAGCTTAAAGGGTGCCGGCGGCACAGATACGCAGTATTTT. It is translated as CASSLKGAGGTDTQYF.

The chain couples TRBV6-5 to TRBJ2-7; TRBD1 aligns across 11 bases. There are 14 residues in the CDR3. CDR1 and CDR2 (germline): MNHEY, SVGAGI. With V trimmed by 4 bases and J by 2 bases, 1 base remained unmatched. CDR3 protein: CASSWDRGAYEQYF. CDR3 sequence (DNA): TGTGCCAGCAGTTGGGACAGGGGGGCCTACGAGCAGTACTTC.

The rearrangement uses TRBV5-6 and TRBJ2-5; D may be TRBD2 (6 bases). Per germline, CDR1 SGHDT and CDR2 YYEEEE. The CDR3 runs to 14 residues. Trimming pared 4 bases from V and 4 bases from J, leaving 14 bases between. The CDR3 DNA reads as TGTGCCAGCAGCAATCAGCGGGCTCGAGAGACCCAGTACTTC. It encodes CASSNQRARETQYF.

The genes are TRBV4-3 and TRBJ1-1; D ambiguous. The CDR3 runs 15 residues. Trimming removed 3 bases from V and 4 bases from J, with 15 bases in between. Germline V gene data show CDR1 as LGHNA and CDR2 as YSLEER. Here the CDR3 reads CASSQPTDSGTEAFF. In DNA form, the CDR3 reads TGCGCCAGCAGCCAGCCCACCGATTCGGGCACTGAAGCTTTCTTT.

The chain joins TRBV7-9 to TRBJ1-1; tentatively, D is TRBD1 (5 bases). Deletions cut 3 bases from V and 6 bases from J, with 14 bases between. In germline, CDR1 is SEHNR, CDR2 FQNEAQ (reference sequence). This CDR3 comprises 14 residues. CDR3 in DNA: TGTGCCAGCAGCTTGGCAGGGCCCAGCCCTGAAGCTTTCTTT. It encodes CASSLAGPSPEAFF. The full variable domain, with the rest looked up from reference TRBV7-9 and TRBJ1-1, is DTGVSQNPRHKITKRGQNVTFRCDPISEHNRLYWYRQTLGQGPEFLTYFQNEAQLEKSRLLSDRFSAERPKGSFSTLEIQRTEQGDSAMYLCASSLAGPSPEAFFGQGTRLTVV.

V is TRBV4-1 and J is TRBJ1-1, with 10 bases identical to TRBD1. V gave up 4 bases and J gave up 3 bases; unmatched junction bases: 2. The CDR3 consists of 14 residues. Germline V gene sequence: CDR1 MGHRA, CDR2 YSYEKL. The CDR3 DNA follows: TGCGCCAGCAGCCCAGGGACAGGGGACACTGAAGCTTTCTTT. Its protein product is CASSPGTGDTEAFF.

The gene calls are TRBV5-8 and TRBJ1-2, with 9 bases fitting TRBD1. The V gene end was trimmed by 4 bases and the J gene end by 4 bases; junction bases not matched to a gene: 17. Germline assignment: CDR1 SGHTS and CDR2 YDEGEE. The CDR3 runs 18 residues. CDR3 region: CASSMGDRVMAMGYGYTF. CDR3 bases: TGTGCCAGCAGCATGGGGGACAGGGTAATGGCTATGGGCTATGGCTACACCTTC.

The table lists this clone with a count of one. The chain is built from TRBV4-2 and TRBJ1-3; TRBD1 matches 8 bases. The V segment lost 4 bases and the J segment 0 bases; nucleotides outside the gene matches: 5. The length of the CDR3 is 16 residues. Germline V gene sequence: CDR1 LGHNA, CDR2 YNFKEQ. CDR3 DNA sequence: TGTGCCAGCAGCCGCGACAGGGGCGGCTCTGGAAACACCATATATTTT. This gives the protein CASSRDRGGSGNTIYF.

The chain carries TRBV2 and TRBJ2-5, with 8 bases matching TRBD2. Trimming cost V 4 bases and J 5 bases; bases outside gene matches: 3. Germline assignment: CDR1 SNHLY and CDR2 FYNNEI. The CDR3 contains 13 residues. The CDR3 spells CASSGGGWETQYF. Written as DNA, the CDR3 is TGTGCCAGCAGTGGCGGGGGGTGGGAGACCCAGTACTTC.

The chain uses TRBV30 and TRBJ1-2; 10 bases are shared with TRBD1. Germline CDR1 GTSNPN, CDR2 SVGIG (reference sequence). Trimming at V came to 5 bases and at J to 5 bases, leaving 8 bases not matched to a gene. The CDR3 loop spans 14 amino acids. The chain's CDR3 is CAWYGQGGPYGYTF. The DNA of the CDR3 is TGTGCCTGGTACGGACAGGGGGGCCCATATGGCTACACCTTC.

The CDR3 loop reads CATSSLMNQPQHF. The CDR3 DNA is TGTGCCACCAGCAGCCTTATGAATCAGCCCCAGCATTTT. J is TRBJ1-5 and V is TRBV15; D gene unclear. Per germline, CDR1 LNHNV and CDR2 YYDKDF (reference sequence). The CDR3 consists of 13 residues. V gave up 3 bases and J gave up 4 bases, with 7 bases separating them.

The V gene is TRBV7-9, the J gene TRBJ1-1; D is unresolved. Germline values: CDR1 SEHNR, CDR2 FQNEAQ (reference sequence). This CDR3 is built from 14 residues. Trimming left V 3 bases short and J 3 bases short, with 11 bases between. This CDR3 is CASSFRLGDTEAFF. CDR3 sequence (DNA): TGTGCCAGCAGCTTCCGACTTGGGGACACTGAAGCTTTCTTT.

This clone was recorded only once. V is TRBV30 and J is TRBJ2-7, with TRBD1 matching over 9 bases. CDR1 and CDR2 (germline): GTSNPN, SVGIG (reference sequence). J was trimmed by 4 bases and V by 3 bases; bases with no gene match: 13. CDR3 length: 16 amino acids. The CDR3 coding sequence is TGTGCCTGGAGGTACCCTAGACACAGGGGGCTATACGAGCAGTACTTC. This encodes CAWRYPRHRGLYEQYF.